This T cell receptor beta chain stems from a study of blood T cell repertoires in COVID-19. Study-wide background: Researchers got acute and convalescent COVID-19 samples from the United States, Italy and Spain.

In the authors' workflow: The authors estimated nucleated cell counts from reference gene primer amplification. The repertoire was sequenced with immunoSEQ multiplex PCR; TCRdb's copy has only in-frame clones and lacks some. V and J calls and clone size are copied from that table; D and trimming were computed from the DNA. This sample has 180,000 or so clones; about 77% occur once, and the top ten carry roughly 2.8%. This CDR3 is 13 amino acids long. The ends were cut back, 4 bases at V and 4 bases at J, with 9 bases in the middle. Germline values: CDR1 MGHRA, CDR2 YSYEKL. What was sequenced was peripheral blood. The chain uses TRBV4-1 and TRBJ2-3, with D hard to call. The receptor's source is a woman older than 75 with active or convalescent COVID-19. This chain's CDR3 is CASSRSGSDTQYF. The CDR3 DNA sequence: TGCGCCAGCAGCCGGTCCGGTTCAGATACGCAGTATTTT.